The 3 T cell receptor beta chains in this list originate from one sample, sequenced in a study of technical replicates of blood from a handful of donors. The method was immunoSEQ multiplex PCR; TCRdb's version includes in-frame clones alone and lacks a portion of them. This table has more than 65,000 clones, just under 95% appearing once. The sample was T cells isolated from PBMCs. The receptors here all came from a human donor in good health.

The chain couples TRBV18 to TRBJ1-1, with D possibly matching TRBD1 (5 bases). The CDR3 consists of 13 residues. With 1 base removed from V and 3 bases from J, the gap between germline ends came to 6 bases. CDR1 is KGHSH and CDR2 is LQKENI in the germline V gene. This CDR3 reads CASSPRGDTEAFF. CDR3 nucleotides: TGTGCCAGCTCACCACGGGGGGACACTGAAGCTTTCTTT.

J is TRBJ2-5 and V is TRBV7-9; no definite D call. The CDR3 spans 13 residues. Trimming took 1 base from V and 4 from J, leaving 7 bases between them. Germline assignment: CDR1 SEHNR and CDR2 FQNEAQ (reference sequence). In nucleotides, the CDR3 is TGTGCCAGCAGCTTAGAGGCGGTAGAGACCCAGTACTTC. It yields the protein CASSLEAVETQYF. Variable domain in full (rest from reference TRBV7-9 and TRBJ2-5): DTGVSQNPRHKITKRGQNVTFRCDPISEHNRLYWYRQTLGQGPEFLTYFQNEAQLEKSRLLSDRFSAERPKGSFSTLEIQRTEQGDSAMYLCASSLEAVETQYFGPGTRLLVL.

The chain joins TRBV10-2 to TRBJ1-2, with a weak D call TRBD1 (6 bases). V was trimmed by 3 bases and J by 8 bases, leaving 13 bases between them. The CDR3 runs 13 residues. CDR1 and CDR2 from the germline V gene are WSHSY and SAAADI. CDR3 bases: TGCGCCAGCAGTGAACAGGGACGAGGAGGCTACACCTTC. As protein: CASSEQGRGGYTF.